The 22 T cell receptor beta chains given below trace back to one sample, sequenced in a study of blood T cell repertoires in COVID-19. Sequencing used immunoSEQ multiplex PCR; TCRdb keeps in-frame clones, though not all of them. The sample records 300,000 to 350,000 clones, approximately 86% being singletons. Sequenced: PBMCs or T cells enriched from blood (not recorded which). Every receptor here comes from a middle-aged woman with acute COVID-19.

This sequence joins TRBV13 and TRBJ2-6; 7 nucleotides match TRBD2. The CDR3 is made up of 17 amino acids. The trim removed 5 bases at V and 0 bases at J, leaving 7 bases unmatched. From germline, CDR1 is PRHDT and CDR2 FYEKMQ (reference sequence). CDR3 sequence (DNA): TGTGCCAGCAGCCCCAGGTCGGGAGGCTCTGGGGCCAACGTCCTGACTTTC. Protein product: CASSPRSGGSGANVLTF.

The chain links TRBV3-1 (or the pseudogene TRBV3-2) to TRBJ2-7, with D hard to call. Germline loops: CDR1 LGHDT, CDR2 YNNKEL (reference sequence). Trimming took 4 bases from V and 6 from J, leaving 10 bases between them. The CDR3 contains 12 residues. The CDR3 DNA sequence: TGTGCCAGCAGCCGTCCTTTTAGCGAGCAGTACTTC. This codes for CASSRPFSEQYF.

This chain's CDR3 is CASLQGANTGELFF. In DNA form, the CDR3 reads TGCGCCAGCTTACAGGGGGCGAACACCGGGGAGCTGTTTTTT. This rearrangement joins TRBV5-1 to TRBJ2-2; 8 bases agree with TRBD1. V gave up 7 bases and J gave up 0 bases; unmatched junction bases: 2. Germline assignment: CDR1 SGHRS and CDR2 YFSETQ. This CDR3 is built from 14 residues. Looking up the rest from reference TRBV5-1 and TRBJ2-2 gives the full variable domain: KAGVTQTPRYLIKTRGQQVTLSCSPISGHRSVSWYQQTPGQGLQFLFEYFSETQRNKGNFPGRFSGRQFSNSRSEMNVSTLELGDSALYLCASLQGANTGELFFGEGSRLTVL.

The chain has TRBV25-1 and TRBJ2-7; D may be TRBD2 (6 bases). Trimming cost V 4 bases and J 6 bases, with 13 bases left between them. CDR1 and CDR2 (germline): MGHDK, SYGVNS. The CDR3 contains 13 residues. Here the CDR3 reads CASSGNTGVEQYF. DNA of the CDR3: TGTGCCAGCAGTGGAAACACGGGGGTCGAGCAGTACTTC.

In its sample, this clone was seen a few times. This sequence joins TRBV4-3 and TRBJ2-5; D is perhaps TRBD2 (6 bases). Germline V gives CDR1 LGHNA, CDR2 YSLEER. This CDR3 is built from 16 residues. Trimming shortened V by 0 bases and J by 8 bases, and 19 bases separated the two germline ends. CDR3 amino acids: CASSQEYLRGGDTQYF. The CDR3 nucleotides read TGCGCCAGCAGCCAAGAATACCTTCGCGGAGGGGATACCCAGTACTTC.

The chain carries TRBV4-3 and TRBJ2-2; D uncertain. The germline V gene encodes CDR1 LGHNA and CDR2 YSLEER. Trimming removed 2 bases at V and 7 bases at J, with 14 bases between. This CDR3 spans 15 amino acids. In DNA form, the CDR3 reads TGCGCCAGCAGCCAATACGGTCCCACCGACGGGGAGCTGTTTTTT. Its protein product is CASSQYGPTDGELFF.

The CDR3: CASSQEVTNLGYGEAFF. The DNA for the CDR3 is TGCGCCAGCAGCCAAGAGGTGACTAATCTCGGATATGGTGAAGCTTTCTTT. The V and J genes are TRBV4-1 and TRBJ1-1, with no clear D. Germline V CDR1 and CDR2: MGHRA, YSYEKL. V was cut by 0 bases and J by 7 bases, with 21 bases left in between. The CDR3 is 17 residues long.

This clone has just a few counts. The V call is TRBV3-1 (or the pseudogene TRBV3-2), the J call TRBJ1-5; a weak D match, TRBD1 (5 bases). Germline V lookup: CDR1 LGHDT, CDR2 YNNKEL (reference sequence). There are 14 residues in the CDR3. The germline V and J ends were trimmed by 0 bases and 2 bases, with 5 bases remaining between them. CDR3 sequence: CASSQDRGNQPQHF. The CDR3 nucleotides are TGTGCCAGCAGCCAAGACAGGGGCAATCAGCCCCAGCATTTT.

V gene TRBV5-1 combines with J gene TRBJ1-1, with 11 nucleotides matching TRBD1. Germline trimming cut 4 bases from V and 5 bases from J; bases unmatched to any gene: 7. CDR3 length equals 15 residues. Per germline, CDR1 SGHRS and CDR2 YFSETQ. This chain's CDR3 is CASSPRTGGRTEAFF. CDR3 in DNA: TGCGCCAGCAGCCCTCGGACAGGGGGCCGGACTGAAGCTTTCTTT.

In DNA form, the CDR3 reads TGCGCCAGCAGCCAATCTTCAGACAATCAGCCCCAGCATTTT. Its protein product is CASSQSSDNQPQHF. The chain uses TRBV4-3 and TRBJ1-5; D uncertain. V dropped 2 bases and J dropped 3 bases, with 8 bases sitting between them. Germline assignment: CDR1 LGHNA and CDR2 YSLEER. This CDR3 is built from 14 residues.

The chain has TRBV28 and TRBJ2-6, with a possible D match to TRBD2 (5 bases). Germline CDR1 and CDR2: MDHEN and SYDVKM. This CDR3 region has 15 residues. Between the trimmed V and J ends, which lost 4 bases and 0 bases, there was a span of 7 bases. The CDR3 DNA is TGTGCCAGCAGTTCGGGGAGCTCTGGGGCCAACGTCCTGACTTTC. This gives the protein CASSSGSSGANVLTF. Using reference TRBV28 and TRBJ2-6 for the parts outside the CDR3, the full variable domain is DVKVTQSSRYLVKRTGEKVFLECVQDMDHENMFWYRQDPGLGLRLIYFSYDVKMKEKGDIPEGYSVSREKKERFSLILESASTNQTSMYLCASSSGSSGANVLTFGAGSRLTVL.

The chain recombines TRBV20-1 with TRBJ2-5; 7 nucleotides match TRBD2. The CDR3 loop spans 11 amino acids. The trim removed 6 bases at V and 5 bases at J, leaving 3 bases unmatched. Germline V CDR1 and CDR2: DFQATT, SNEGSKA (reference sequence). CDR3 sequence (DNA): TGCAGTGCGGGAGGGAGGGAGACCCAGTACTTC. It translates to CSAGGRETQYF.

The rearrangement links TRBV5-8 to TRBJ2-1, with TRBD2 identical over 10 bases. The germline CDR1 and CDR2 sequences are SGHTS and YDEGEE. This CDR3 is built from 14 residues. V dropped 7 bases and J dropped 8; count of bases not matched to a gene: 9. The CDR3, as DNA: TGTGCCAGCCGTTTAGCGGGAGGCCCACATGAGCAGTTCTTC. This gives the protein CASRLAGGPHEQFF.

The V and J genes are TRBV6-5 and TRBJ1-2; no definite D call. Trimming took 7 bases from V and 2 from J, leaving 14 bases between them. The CDR3 runs 14 residues. Germline V gives CDR1 MNHEY, CDR2 SVGAGI. The DNA for the CDR3 is TGTGCCAGCACCCGCGCGGTTGTGAACTATGGCTACACCTTC. Translation: CASTRAVVNYGYTF.

The chain recombines TRBV6-5 with TRBJ2-7, with D uncertain. Trimming cost V 0 bases and J 6 bases, with 12 bases left between them. The CDR3 runs 14 residues. Germline V gene sequence: CDR1 MNHEY, CDR2 SVGAGI. The CDR3 DNA is TGTGCCAGCAGTTACTCTCGATCCAGAGGCGAGCAGTACTTC. Protein: CASSYSRSRGEQYF.

This clone occurred once. The rearrangement links TRBV7-2 to TRBJ2-1, with TRBD1 as a possible D gene (5 bases). CDR1 and CDR2 from the germline V gene are SGHTA and FQGNSA. CDR3 size: 15 residues. V was clipped by 5 bases and J by 3 bases, with 14 bases between them. In DNA, the CDR3 is TGTGCCAGCAGCCTTCAGGGTCCTGGCTACAATGAGCAGTTCTTC. Encoded protein: CASSLQGPGYNEQFF.

This chain joins TRBV7-2 and TRBJ2-3; D is undetermined. V gave up 1 base and J gave up 0 bases, with 5 bases separating them. The germline V gene has CDR1 SGHTA and CDR2 FQGNSA. The CDR3 covers 14 residues. CDR3 sequence (DNA): TGTGCCAGCAGCTTAGACAGTAGCACAGATACGCAGTATTTT. Its translation is CASSLDSSTDTQYF.

The chain links TRBV6-4 to TRBJ1-6; TRBD1 agrees at 7 bases. The CDR3 runs 14 residues. After removal of 3 bases from V and 6 bases from J, the junction contained 2 bases not matched to a gene. Per the germline V gene, CDR1 is MRHNA and CDR2 is SNTAGT. CDR3 nucleotides: TGTGCCAGCAGTGAGGACAGGATTAATTCACCCCTCCACTTT. Translation gives CASSEDRINSPLHF.

The chain links TRBV7-9 to TRBJ1-2; 7 bases match TRBD1. V shed 5 bases, J shed 4 bases, and the junction held 7 bases outside the gene matches. CDR1 and CDR2 (germline): SEHNR, FQNEAQ (reference sequence). This CDR3 region has 14 residues. The CDR3 sequence: CASSPPQGFYGYTF. CDR3 nucleotide sequence: TGTGCCAGCAGCCCCCCACAGGGGTTCTATGGCTACACCTTC.

This sequence joins TRBV7-2 and TRBJ2-3; 11 positions match TRBD2. CDR1 and CDR2 from the germline V gene are SGHTA and FQGNSA. The length of the CDR3 is 19 residues. Losses at the gene ends were 5 bases for V and 0 bases for J; bases not matched to a gene: 13. CDR3 in DNA: TGTGCCAGCAGCGCTCCGGGACTAGCGGATAGTTCAAGCACAGATACGCAGTATTTT. Its protein is CASSAPGLADSSSTDTQYF.

The V call is TRBV28, the J call TRBJ1-2; 7 bases are a match to TRBD1. Germline V gives CDR1 MDHEN, CDR2 SYDVKM. V shed 3 bases, J shed 5 bases, and the junction held 3 bases outside the gene matches. CDR3 length: 13 amino acids. This chain's CDR3 is CASSLGQLYGYTF. The CDR3 DNA follows: TGTGCCAGCAGTTTGGGACAGCTTTATGGCTACACCTTC.

This clone came up once. This sequence joins TRBV25-1 and TRBJ2-7; 9 nucleotides agree with TRBD2. This CDR3 region has 14 residues. CDR1 and CDR2 (germline): MGHDK, SYGVNS. V lost 8 bases to trimming and J lost 3 bases; unmatched junction nucleotides: 8. CDR3 amino acids: CASGLAGSSYEQYF. The CDR3 DNA sequence: TGTGCCAGCGGCCTAGCGGGGAGTAGCTACGAGCAGTACTTC.